Shown below are 14 T cell receptor beta chains from a single sample sequenced in a study of cytomegalovirus exposure and HLA in healthy donors. The PCR used 60 Vbeta and 13 Jbeta primers. The repertoire was sequenced with immunoSEQ multiplex PCR; TCRdb's copy has only in-frame clones and lacks some. This sample has about 130,000 clones, with roughly four fifths found just once. The sample was PBMCs. These receptors were collected from a boy under 10 years old in good health and CMV-seronegative.

The chain couples TRBV7-2 to TRBJ2-2, with D tentatively TRBD2 (6 bases). Germline lookup yields CDR1 SGHTA and CDR2 FQGNSA. V lost 3 bases to trimming and J lost 1 base, with 12 bases between them. The CDR3 totals 16 residues. DNA of the CDR3: TGTGCCAGCAGCTTCTCCTCGCGGGGGAACACCGGGGAGCTGTTTTTT. Its translation: CASSFSSRGNTGELFF.

The rearrangement uses TRBV14 and TRBJ2-5, with D possibly TRBD2 on 5 matching bases. The ends were cut back, 2 bases at V and 7 bases at J, with 11 bases in the middle. This CDR3 is 13 amino acids long. The V gene's germline CDR1 is SGHDN and CDR2 FVKESK. The DNA for the CDR3 is TGTGCCAGCAGCCAACCCCCCCGGGGGACCCAGTACTTC. The encoded protein is CASSQPPRGTQYF. Complete variable domain (other parts from reference TRBV14 and TRBJ2-5): EAGVTQFPSHSVIEKGQTVTLRCDPISGHDNLYWYRRVMGKEIKFLLHFVKESKQDESGMPNNRFLAERTGGTYSTLKVQPAELEDSGVYFCASSQPPRGTQYFGPGTRLLVL.

In this sample, this clone turned up a few times. The rearrangement joins TRBV15 to TRBJ2-1; TRBD2 aligns across 11 bases. Trimming took 5 bases from V and 6 from J; bases not matched to a gene: 6. This CDR3 spans 15 amino acids. Germline CDR1 LNHNV, CDR2 YYDKDF (reference sequence). The DNA for the CDR3 is TGTGCCACCAGCGGAGGACTAGCGGGCGTCAATGAGCAGTTCTTC. Translation: CATSGGLAGVNEQFF.

This clone has only a few counts. V is TRBV29-1 and J is TRBJ1-4, with 9 bases that match TRBD1. CDR3 length: 13 residues. Per germline, CDR1 SQVTM and CDR2 ANQGSEA. V was pared by 6 bases and J by 7 bases, with 6 bases of the junction left unmatched. The CDR3: CSVWGQGSEKLFF. CDR3 nucleotides: TGCAGCGTGTGGGGACAGGGTAGTGAAAAACTGTTTTTT.

This clone showed up just once. V usage is TRBV7-3 and J usage is TRBJ1-1, with 10 bases identical to TRBD1. V shed 1 base, J shed 4 bases, and the junction held 3 bases outside the gene matches. This CDR3 region has 15 residues. Germline loops: CDR1 SGHTA, CDR2 FQGTGA. The CDR3 DNA is TGTGCCAGCAGCTTAAGGGGACAGGGGATCACTGAAGCTTTCTTT. It is translated as CASSLRGQGITEAFF.

This sequence joins TRBV7-9 and TRBJ2-3; 15 nucleotides align to TRBD2. V lost 5 bases, J lost 6 bases, and 3 bases stayed unmatched. The CDR3 runs to 15 residues. Per germline, CDR1 SEHNR and CDR2 FQNEAQ (reference sequence). The CDR3 nucleotides are TGTGCCAGCAGCCCCGGGACTAGCGGGAGGGATACGCAGTATTTT. Protein: CASSPGTSGRDTQYF. Filled out from reference TRBV7-9 and TRBJ2-3, the complete variable domain reads DTGVSQNPRHKITKRGQNVTFRCDPISEHNRLYWYRQTLGQGPEFLTYFQNEAQLEKSRLLSDRFSAERPKGSFSTLEIQRTEQGDSAMYLCASSPGTSGRDTQYFGPGTRLTVL.

The chain uses TRBV7-3 and TRBJ2-1, with D perhaps matching TRBD1 (6 bases). V gave up 0 bases and J gave up 5 bases, with 11 bases separating them. CDR1 is SGHTA, CDR2 FQGTGA, per germline. CDR3 size: 15 residues. Here the CDR3 DNA reads TGTGCCAGCAGCTTAACGACAGGTTACAACAATGAGCAGTTCTTC. Its protein is CASSLTTGYNNEQFF.

The rearrangement links TRBV7-9 to TRBJ2-2; tentative D call: TRBD1 (5 bases). The ends were cut back, 7 bases at V and 3 bases at J, with 24 bases in the middle. Germline V gene lookup returns CDR1 SEHNR and CDR2 FQNEAQ (reference sequence). CDR3 length: 18 amino acids. The CDR3 region has the DNA TGTGCCAGCAACCGACCCCCACAGGCCCCCCCCCACACCGGGGAGCTGTTTTTT. Amino acid sequence: CASNRPPQAPPHTGELFF.

The chain combines TRBV2 with TRBJ1-5; D might be TRBD1 (5 bases). CDR1 and CDR2 (germline): SNHLY, FYNNEI. This CDR3 comprises 17 residues. V lost 3 bases and J lost 0, with 15 bases in between. Here the CDR3 DNA reads TGTGCCAGCAGTGACGACAGCAATTATGGTAGCAATCAGCCCCAGCATTTT. This gives the protein CASSDDSNYGSNQPQHF.

This chain joins TRBV5-1 and TRBJ2-1, with TRBD2 matching over 11 bases. CDR3 length: 18 residues. The germline V gene encodes CDR1 SGHRS and CDR2 YFSETQ. The junction had 7 bases not matched to a gene; V was cut back by 2 bases and J by 0 bases. As DNA, the CDR3 is TGCGCCAGCAGCTTCGGACTAGCGGGTATGAGCTCCTACAATGAGCAGTTCTTC. Translating it yields CASSFGLAGMSSYNEQFF. The whole variable domain, remainder taken from reference TRBV5-1 and TRBJ2-1, is KAGVTQTPRYLIKTRGQQVTLSCSPISGHRSVSWYQQTPGQGLQFLFEYFSETQRNKGNFPGRFSGRQFSNSRSEMNVSTLELGDSALYLCASSFGLAGMSSYNEQFFGPGTRLTVL.

CDR3: CAISAGRTGTSGNTIYF. DNA of the CDR3: TGTGCCATCAGCGCCGGAAGGACAGGGACCTCTGGAAACACCATATATTTT. The rearrangement uses TRBV10-3 and TRBJ1-3, with 8 bases lining up with TRBD1. J was trimmed by 0 bases and V by 6 bases; bases with no gene match: 10. The CDR3 totals 17 residues. Per germline, CDR1 ENHRY and CDR2 SYGVKD.

V usage is TRBV6-5 and J usage is TRBJ2-1; 8 nucleotides agree with TRBD1. The germline V gene has CDR1 MNHEY and CDR2 SVGAGI. J gave up 9 bases and V 0 bases, and 7 bases lay outside the gene matches. The CDR3 covers 15 residues. CDR3 region: CASSYSRTGKSEQFF. The CDR3 nucleotides read TGTGCCAGCAGTTACTCGCGGACAGGGAAGAGTGAGCAGTTCTTC.

The V call is TRBV13, the J call TRBJ2-1; the D gene is possibly TRBD1 (5 bases). Per the germline V gene, CDR1 is PRHDT and CDR2 is FYEKMQ (reference sequence). The CDR3 is made up of 16 amino acids. V was cut by 5 bases and J by 5 bases, with 19 bases left in between. For the CDR3, the DNA is TGTGCCAGCAGCCGCCTACCGGACACCGTGAACAATGAGCAGTTCTTC. Its translation is CASSRLPDTVNNEQFF.

This rearrangement joins TRBV5-1 to TRBJ1-2; 7 positions agree with TRBD1. The germline gives CDR1 SGHRS, CDR2 YFSETQ. The CDR3 length is 14 residues. Germline trimming cut 0 bases from V and 6 bases from J; bases unmatched to any gene: 5. CDR3 amino acids: CASSLEDRADGYTF. The DNA of the CDR3 is TGCGCCAGCAGCTTGGAAGACAGGGCTGATGGCTACACCTTC.